Here is one T cell receptor (beta chain) with its context. This specimen comes from a study of T cell responses to AZD1222 COVID-19 vaccine. Using immunoSEQ multiplex PCR, the repertoire was profiled, and TCRdb retains in-frame clones only, with some absent. The table has 150,000 to 200,000 clones, approximately 90% seen once. Trimming removed 2 bases from V and 4 bases from J, with 12 bases in between. Germline CDR1 reads SNHLY; CDR2 reads FYNNEI. The CDR3 contains 15 residues. The sequence was collected from an adult who received the AZD1222 COVID-19 vaccine. The sequences come from peripheral blood, collected 28 days after the second AZD1222 dose. The chain employs TRBV2 and TRBJ1-5; D is unclear. The CDR3 sequence is CASSEQLVSNQPQHF. The CDR3 DNA reads as TGTGCCAGCAGTGAACAGCTGGTTTCGAATCAGCCCCAGCATTTT.